The present T cell receptor beta chain was sequenced within a study of T cells in Graves' hyperthyroidism and ophthalmopathy. The V gene lost 1 base and the J gene lost 11 bases, with 15 bases spanning the gap. The CDR3 sequence is 14 residues long. From germline, CDR1 is LGHNA and CDR2 YSLEER. Note on this clonotype: The antigen remains unidentified.

In the ophthalmopathy cohort, Clinical Activity Score was at least 3, NOSPECS grade at least 4, and duration under 3 months. RNA transcripts provided the source from which TCR beta CDR3 regions were amplified. The HTBI set primed first-round TCR CDR3 RT-PCR. TCRdb re-called the multiplex PCR reads through MiXCR, storing one row per CDR3 protein. The profile covers 250,000 to 350,000 distinct CDR3 sequences, with around 15% appearing a single time and over 50% taken by the ten largest. Study results and limitations: Appearing also in blood were most of the thyroid clonotypes expanded above 0.001.

This chain uses TRBV4-3 with TRBJ1-5; no definite D call. This clonotype originated in a woman aged 55-69 years with Graves' ophthalmopathy. Input material: blood. Written as DNA, the CDR3 is TGCGCCAGCAGCCAAGGTCTTTATCGGGAGGCCCAGCATTTT. This encodes CASSQGLYREAQHF.